This TCR beta chain comes out of a study of radiotherapy plus CTLA-4 blockade in lung cancer (dated by TCRdb to the late 2010s). For the study in its entirety: Objective responses were observed in approximately 19% of enrolled patients, and disease control was achieved in 31%.

Notes on this clone: No antigen is known for it. Relative to the germline gene, one junction end is altered; a read error may explain this.

The protocol used for the library was the immunoSEQ multiplex PCR assay. TCRdb carries this immuneACCESS record with in-frame sequences only. Its versions omit some clonotypes, under half of them owing to an unresolved V gene in the studies checked, with the rest unexplained. The sample records tens of thousands of clones, 79% of which are singletons. The ten largest account for 8.5% to 10% of the sample. Focal radiation therapy combined with CTLA-4 blockade (ipilimumab) was tested in patients with chemo-refractory metastatic non-small-cell lung cancer. Points the paper makes about the study in general: After treatment with radiotherapy and ipilimumab, TCR clones that originated in tumors expanded in peripheral blood. Increased serum interferon-beta after radiation, together with early dynamic changes in blood T cell clones, were reported to be the strongest predictors of response.

The receptor was isolated from a human donor with non-small cell lung cancer who had a complete response to radiotherapy plus ipilimumab. Source: peripheral blood, taken from a patient treated with radiotherapy plus ipilimumab.

The CDR3 amino acid sequence is: CATSRGGTGRGGGSF. The DNA sequence follows: TGTGCCACCAGCAGAGGCGGGACAGGCCGCGGGGGAGGGTCCTTC. The rearranged chain carries TRBV15 and TRBJ1-2, with TRBD1 matching 8 junction bases. Spanning cysteine to phenylalanine, the CDR3 consists of 15 amino acids. Kept here is only the CDR3 DNA, which spans 45 bases and is read in frame from base 1. Sequences LNHNV (CDR1) and YYDKDF (CDR2) are obtained from the germline V gene (reference sequence). Outside the CDR3, residues come from the reference TRBV15 and TRBJ1-2 proteins, so the full variable domain is: DAMVIQNPRYQVTQFGKPVTLSCSQTLNHNVMYWYQQKSSQAPKLLFHYYDKDFNNEADTPDNFQSRRPNTSFCFLDIRSPGLGDTAMYLCATSRGGTGRGGGSFGSGTRLTVV.